A single sample gave rise to the 17 T cell receptor beta chains below, sequenced in a study of shared clonotypes between healthy human individuals. Profiled with immunoSEQ multiplex PCR; TCRdb holds only in-frame clones, not every one. The repertoire has millions of clones, about 92% of them found once; the top ten carry more than 0.12%. What was sequenced was naive CD4+ T cells sorted from blood. Regarding subset: CD45RA+ positively selected. These TCRs come from a man aged 18 to 29 in good health.

V is TRBV4-3 and J is TRBJ1-6; D remains ambiguous. The V end was cut by 0 bases, the J end by 0 bases, with 15 bases between. Germline lookup yields CDR1 LGHNA and CDR2 YSLEER. This CDR3 spans 19 amino acids. The CDR3 loop is CASSQDTVASFSYNSPLHF. The CDR3 DNA reads TGCGCCAGCAGCCAAGACACGGTGGCCTCCTTCTCCTATAATTCACCCCTCCACTTT.

The chain links TRBV12-5 to TRBJ2-7, with D hard to call. This CDR3 region has 16 residues. The V gene lost 2 bases and the J gene lost 6 bases, with 20 bases spanning the gap. Per germline, CDR1 LGHNT and CDR2 FRNRAP. CDR3 DNA sequence: TGTGCTAGTGGTTTGCCCTCCGGGTCCGTAGGTATCGAGCAGTACTTC. It yields the protein CASGLPSGSVGIEQYF.

The V call is TRBV10-2, the J call TRBJ2-3; 11 positions agree with TRBD2. CDR1 WSHSY and CDR2 SAAADI come from the germline V gene. The CDR3 extends over 15 amino acids. V lost 7 bases and J lost 2; bases outside the gene matches: 5. The CDR3 nucleotides read TGCGCCAGCAAACTAGCGGGGGCCTACACAGATACGCAGTATTTT. Its protein product is CASKLAGAYTDTQYF.

The rearrangement links TRBV19 to TRBJ2-7, with D perhaps being TRBD1 or TRBD2 (5 bases each). CDR3 length: 15 residues. V was pared by 1 base and J by 1 base, with 11 bases between. Germline values: CDR1 LNHDA, CDR2 SQIVND (reference sequence). In nucleotides, the CDR3 is TGTGCCAGTAGTATAGGGAGCGGACAATCCTACGAGCAGTACTTC. Translated, it gives CASSIGSGQSYEQYF.

The chain is built from TRBV5-1 and TRBJ2-7; weak D call: TRBD1 (6 bases). Looked up from germline, CDR1 is SGHRS and CDR2 is YFSETQ. The CDR3 is 16 residues long. V shed 0 bases and J shed 5 bases, with 18 bases lying between them. The CDR3 spells CASSLARQGWFDEQYF. The CDR3 region has the DNA TGCGCCAGCAGCTTGGCGCGGCAGGGGTGGTTTGACGAGCAGTACTTC.

This rearrangement joins TRBV30 to TRBJ1-6; D is uncertain. Germline CDR1 is GTSNPN and CDR2 is SVGIG (reference sequence). The V end was cut by 2 bases, the J end by 6 bases, with 14 bases between. CDR3 size: 15 residues. As DNA, the CDR3 is TGTGCCTGGAGTCCCATAAAACAGACTAATTCACCCCTCCACTTT. This translates into CAWSPIKQTNSPLHF.

The chain uses TRBV5-1 and TRBJ2-1; D might be TRBD1 (6 bases). The germline V and J ends were trimmed by 3 bases and 0 bases, with 16 bases remaining between them. This CDR3 contains 17 residues. Germline loops: CDR1 SGHRS, CDR2 YFSETQ. The CDR3 loop is CASSWGTGISSYNEQFF. CDR3 coding DNA: TGCGCCAGCAGCTGGGGAACAGGGATTAGCTCCTACAATGAGCAGTTCTTC. The variable domain in full, completed from reference TRBV5-1 and TRBJ2-1, reads KAGVTQTPRYLIKTRGQQVTLSCSPISGHRSVSWYQQTPGQGLQFLFEYFSETQRNKGNFPGRFSGRQFSNSRSEMNVSTLELGDSALYLCASSWGTGISSYNEQFFGPGTRLTVL.

Regarding this clone: Other DNA sequences within the sample encode an identical CDR3. This chain links TRBV5-1 with TRBJ1-1; possible D gene TRBD1, 5 bases. Trimming took off 4 bases at V and 1 base at J, with 11 bases between the two ends. Germline CDR1 SGHRS, CDR2 YFSETQ. The CDR3 covers 14 residues. CDR3 region: CASSGQGGNTEAFF. The CDR3 DNA is TGCGCCAGCAGCGGTCAGGGAGGGAACACTGAAGCTTTCTTT.

This chain uses TRBV7-9 with TRBJ2-7; 12 bases agree with TRBD1. CDR1 SEHNR and CDR2 FQNEAQ come from the germline V gene (reference sequence). Trimming took 6 bases from V and 5 from J; bases not matched to a gene: 5. The CDR3 is made up of 14 amino acids. Here the CDR3 DNA reads TGTGCCAGCAGAATGGGACAGGGGGCGGACGAGCAGTACTTC. It encodes CASRMGQGADEQYF.

In its sample, this clone was seen a few times. The same CDR3 arises from other DNA sequences in this sample as well. The CDR3 nucleotides are TGTGCCTGGAGTGTAGGCGGGGGTGAAGCTTTCTTT. Protein product: CAWSVGGGEAFF. This chain joins TRBV30 and TRBJ1-1; D is possibly TRBD1 (5 bases). Trimming shortened V by 0 bases and J by 7 bases, and 9 bases separated the two germline ends. The CDR3 loop spans 12 amino acids. Germline V gene sequence: CDR1 GTSNPN, CDR2 SVGIG (reference sequence).

This chain joins TRBV19 and TRBJ2-7; 8 bases are shared with TRBD1. Germline V gives CDR1 LNHDA, CDR2 SQIVND (reference sequence). J was trimmed by 2 bases and V by 3 bases; bases with no gene match: 6. This CDR3 region has 15 residues. CDR3 in DNA: TGTGCCAGTAGTATGGGACAGGTTGATACCTACGAGCAGTACTTC. The encoded protein is CASSMGQVDTYEQYF.

This chain uses TRBV28 with TRBJ1-5; possible D gene TRBD1, 5 bases. The CDR3 has 14 amino acids. Deletions cut 7 bases from V and 1 base from J, with 11 bases between. The germline CDR1 and CDR2 sequences are MDHEN and SYDVKM. The CDR3 DNA follows: TGTGCCAGCATCCCAGGGCAGAGCAATCAGCCCCAGCATTTT. The encoded protein is CASIPGQSNQPQHF.

This CDR3 is CASSADRDVGRPTEAFF. The CDR3, as DNA: TGTGCCAGCAGCGCAGATCGAGACGTCGGCAGGCCCACTGAAGCTTTCTTT. The genes are TRBV7-2 and TRBJ1-1, with D uncertain. V lost 5 bases and J lost 4, with 23 bases in between. The CDR3 runs to 17 residues. Germline V gives CDR1 SGHTA, CDR2 FQGNSA.

The chain employs TRBV4-3 and TRBJ2-7, with D perhaps TRBD1 (5 bases). There are 16 residues in the CDR3. Trimming pared 0 bases from V and 3 bases from J, leaving 15 bases between. Germline lookup yields CDR1 LGHNA and CDR2 YSLEER. The CDR3 here is CASSQEQGQAFYEQYF. The DNA for the CDR3 is TGCGCCAGCAGCCAAGAGCAGGGCCAAGCCTTCTACGAGCAGTACTTC.

The chain links TRBV16 to TRBJ1-5, with a possible D match to TRBD1 (5 bases). The CDR3 has 15 amino acids. Germline assignment: CDR1 KGHSY and CDR2 FQNENV. The ends were cut back, 0 bases at V and 2 bases at J, with 8 bases in the middle. CDR3 amino acids: CASSQSGAGNQPQHF. The DNA of the CDR3 is TGTGCCAGCAGCCAATCAGGGGCGGGCAATCAGCCCCAGCATTTT.

The rearrangement links TRBV14 to TRBJ2-3; TRBD2 matches at 11 bases. The germline V gene encodes CDR1 SGHDN and CDR2 FVKESK. The V segment lost 4 bases and the J segment 4 bases; nucleotides outside the gene matches: 4. CDR3 length: 15 residues. CDR3 residues: CASSRGTSGSDTQYF. CDR3 bases: TGTGCCAGCAGCCGCGGGACTAGCGGTTCAGATACGCAGTATTTT.

The chain links TRBV18 to TRBJ2-3; D is unclear. Germline assignment: CDR1 KGHSH and CDR2 LQKENI. This CDR3 comprises 13 residues. V lost 8 bases, J lost 6 bases, and 15 bases lay in between. The CDR3 is CASTLIRGDTQYF. In nucleotides, the CDR3 is TGTGCCAGCACCCTTATCAGAGGTGATACGCAGTATTTT.